The 12 T cell receptor beta chains below come from one sample, sequenced in a study of blood T cell repertoires in COVID-19 (dated by TCRdb to the early 2020s). Receptor amplification or capture employed the immunoSEQ multiplex PCR assay. TCRdb carries this immuneACCESS record with in-frame sequences only. Its versions omit some clonotypes, under half of them owing to an unresolved V gene in the studies checked, with the rest unexplained. A total of some 290,000 clones appear in this sample, around nine tenths of them only once. Clones ranked in the top ten supply 3.9% of the sample. Source material: PBMCs or T cells enriched from blood (not recorded which). These receptors were obtained from a woman under 40 who had been exposed to COVID-19.

CDR3 nucleotide sequence: TGTGCCAGCAGTGAATGGCGGGGCTCTGGAAACACCATATATTTT. Amino acids: CASSEWRGSGNTIYF. The chain uses TRBV2 and TRBJ1-3; D call uncertain. The CDR3 contains 15 residues. Trimming removed 2 bases from V and 0 bases from J, with 8 bases in between. Germline loops: CDR1 SNHLY, CDR2 FYNNEI. Drawing the rest from reference TRBV2 and TRBJ1-3, the complete variable domain is EPEVTQTPSHQVTQMGQEVILRCVPISNHLYFYWYRQILGQKVEFLVSFYNNEISEKSEIFDDQFSVERPDGSNFTLKIRSTKLEDSAMYFCASSEWRGSGNTIYFGEGSWLTVV.

The V and J genes are TRBV21-1 and TRBJ1-1. TRBV21-1 is described as a pseudogene. This CDR3 contains 13 residues. CDR3 amino acids: CASSPKGGIEAFF. CDR3 sequence (DNA): TGTGCCAGCAGCCCCAAGGGAGGGATTGAAGCTTTCTTT.

This chain joins TRBV6-2 or TRBV6-3 and TRBJ1-3; no firm D call. The germline V gene has CDR1 MNHEY and CDR2 SVGEGT. V lost 4 bases, J lost 0 bases, and 7 bases lay in between. The CDR3 totals 14 residues. Here the CDR3 reads CASSSFLSGNTIYF. The CDR3 DNA reads TGTGCCAGCAGTTCCTTCCTCTCTGGAAACACCATATATTTT.

The chain uses TRBV15 and TRBJ1-3; possibly TRBD1 for D (5 bases). In germline, CDR1 is LNHNV, CDR2 YYDKDF (reference sequence). V lost 0 bases and J 2 bases, leaving 14 bases between the germline ends. The CDR3 runs 17 residues. CDR3 nucleotides: TGTGCCACCAGCAGAGATAAAGGGAAGGGGACTGGAAACACCATATATTTT. Translated: CATSRDKGKGTGNTIYF.

This rearrangement joins TRBV5-1 to TRBJ1-3; the D is unclear. CDR1 and CDR2 from the germline V gene are SGHRS and YFSETQ. Trimming left V 0 bases short and J 3 bases short, with 13 bases between. The CDR3 loop spans 16 amino acids. Here the CDR3 reads CASSLVPSPLGNTIYF. In DNA form, the CDR3 reads TGCGCCAGCAGCTTGGTGCCCAGTCCCCTTGGAAACACCATATATTTT.

The chain has TRBV24-1 and TRBJ2-3, with 7 bases that match TRBD1. This CDR3 comprises 14 residues. V gave up 5 bases and J gave up 1 base; unmatched junction bases: 2. Germline V gives CDR1 KGHDR, CDR2 SFDVKD. Here the CDR3 reads CATSAGQGTDTQYF. The CDR3 DNA sequence: TGTGCCACCAGTGCTGGACAGGGCACAGATACGCAGTATTTT.

J is TRBJ1-2 and V is TRBV18; 9 positions match TRBD1. This CDR3 is built from 15 residues. V shed 3 bases, J shed 4 bases, and the junction held 6 bases outside the gene matches. Germline V gene sequence: CDR1 KGHSH, CDR2 LQKENI. As DNA, the CDR3 is TGTGCCAGCTCACCCGTACGGGACAGGGTCTATGGCTACACCTTC. Translated: CASSPVRDRVYGYTF.

The chain has TRBV7-9 and TRBJ1-3; TRBD1 matches 9 bases. V lost 3 bases and J lost 4; bases outside the gene matches: 4. The CDR3 has 15 residues. CDR1 SEHNR and CDR2 FQNEAQ come from the germline V gene (reference sequence). Written as DNA, the CDR3 is TGTGCCAGCAGCTTGGGACAGGGAGCGGGAAACACCATATATTTT. Its translation: CASSLGQGAGNTIYF.

The chain joins TRBV13 to TRBJ1-2; maybe TRBD1 (6 bases). In germline, CDR1 is PRHDT, CDR2 FYEKMQ (reference sequence). V was cut by 6 bases and J by 5 bases, with 16 bases left in between. CDR3 length: 14 amino acids. The CDR3: CASRTHRVQYGYTF. The CDR3 region has the DNA TGTGCCAGCAGAACGCACAGGGTCCAGTATGGCTACACCTTC.

The chain has TRBV6-5 and TRBJ2-7; 12 bases align to TRBD2. Germline V gene sequence: CDR1 MNHEY, CDR2 SVGAGI. The junction had 5 bases not matched to a gene; V was cut back by 4 bases and J by 1 base. The CDR3 spans 16 residues. Here the CDR3 reads CASSSRTSGVSYEQYF. The CDR3 coding sequence is TGTGCCAGCAGTTCGAGGACTAGCGGGGTTTCCTACGAGCAGTACTTC.

J is TRBJ1-2 and V is TRBV28; D remains unclear. V was clipped by 4 bases and J by 0 bases, with 6 bases between them. The CDR3 spans 13 residues. Germline V gene sequence: CDR1 MDHEN, CDR2 SYDVKM. The CDR3, as DNA: TGTGCCAGCAGTTCCCCAGCTAACTATGGCTACACCTTC. As protein: CASSSPANYGYTF.

In DNA form, the CDR3 reads TGCGCCAGCAGCCAAGATCCCATGAACACTGAAGCTTTCTTT. It encodes CASSQDPMNTEAFF. This rearrangement joins TRBV4-1 to TRBJ1-1, with D uncertain. Germline V lookup: CDR1 MGHRA, CDR2 YSYEKL. V gave up 0 bases and J gave up 0 bases, with 5 bases separating them. The CDR3 spans 14 residues.